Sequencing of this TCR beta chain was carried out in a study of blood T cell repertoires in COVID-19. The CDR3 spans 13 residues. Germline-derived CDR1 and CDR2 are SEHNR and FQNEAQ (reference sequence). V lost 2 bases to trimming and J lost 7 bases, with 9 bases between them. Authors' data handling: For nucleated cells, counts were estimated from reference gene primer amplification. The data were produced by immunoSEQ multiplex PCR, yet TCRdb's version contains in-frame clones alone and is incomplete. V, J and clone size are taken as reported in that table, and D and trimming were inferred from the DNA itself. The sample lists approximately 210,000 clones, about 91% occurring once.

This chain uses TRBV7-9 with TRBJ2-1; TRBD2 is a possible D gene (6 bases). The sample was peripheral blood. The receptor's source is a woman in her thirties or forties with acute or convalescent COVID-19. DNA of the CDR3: TGTGCCAGCAGCTTAAATCGGGAGAATGAGCAGTTCTTC. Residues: CASSLNRENEQFF.